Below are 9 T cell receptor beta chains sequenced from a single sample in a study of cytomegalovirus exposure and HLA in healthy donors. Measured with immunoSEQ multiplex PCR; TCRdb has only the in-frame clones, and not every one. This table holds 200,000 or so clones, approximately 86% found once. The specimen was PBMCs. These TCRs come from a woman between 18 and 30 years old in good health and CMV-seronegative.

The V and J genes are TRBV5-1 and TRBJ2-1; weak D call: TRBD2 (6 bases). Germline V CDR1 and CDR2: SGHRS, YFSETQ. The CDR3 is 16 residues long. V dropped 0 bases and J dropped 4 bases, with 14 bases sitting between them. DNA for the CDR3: TGCGCCAGCAGCTTGGCCTGGGGAGGAGGATACAATGAGCAGTTCTTC. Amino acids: CASSLAWGGGYNEQFF.

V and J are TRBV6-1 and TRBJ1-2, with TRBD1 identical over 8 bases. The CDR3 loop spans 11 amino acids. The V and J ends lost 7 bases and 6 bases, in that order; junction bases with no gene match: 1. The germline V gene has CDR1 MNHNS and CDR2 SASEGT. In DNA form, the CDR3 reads TGTGCCAGCACGACAGGGGATGGCTACACCTTC. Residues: CASTTGDGYTF.

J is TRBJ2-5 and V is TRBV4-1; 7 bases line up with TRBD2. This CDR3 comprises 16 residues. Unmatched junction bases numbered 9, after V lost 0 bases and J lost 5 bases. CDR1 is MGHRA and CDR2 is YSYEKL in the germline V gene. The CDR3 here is CASSQDGIAGEETQYF. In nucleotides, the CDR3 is TGCGCCAGCAGCCAAGATGGTATCGCGGGAGAGGAGACCCAGTACTTC.

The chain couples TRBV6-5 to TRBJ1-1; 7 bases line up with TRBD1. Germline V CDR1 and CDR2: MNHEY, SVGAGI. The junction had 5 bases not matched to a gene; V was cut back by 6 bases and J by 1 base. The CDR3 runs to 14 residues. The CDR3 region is CASRSRGSNTEAFF. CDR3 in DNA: TGTGCCAGCAGGTCCAGGGGGTCGAACACTGAAGCTTTCTTT.

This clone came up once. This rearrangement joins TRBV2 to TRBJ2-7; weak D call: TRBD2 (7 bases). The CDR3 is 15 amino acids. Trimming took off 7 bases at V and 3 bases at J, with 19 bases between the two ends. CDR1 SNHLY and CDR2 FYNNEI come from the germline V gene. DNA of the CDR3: TGTGCCAGCACCCTGCAGGCGGGGGCGTTCTACGAGCAGTACTTC. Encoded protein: CASTLQAGAFYEQYF.

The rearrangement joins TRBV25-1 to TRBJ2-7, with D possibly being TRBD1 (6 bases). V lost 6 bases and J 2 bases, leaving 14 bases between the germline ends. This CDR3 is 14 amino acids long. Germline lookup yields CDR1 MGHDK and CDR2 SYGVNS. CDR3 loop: CASSYLGQTYEQYF. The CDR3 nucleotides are TGTGCCAGCAGCTACCTCGGACAGACCTACGAGCAGTACTTC.

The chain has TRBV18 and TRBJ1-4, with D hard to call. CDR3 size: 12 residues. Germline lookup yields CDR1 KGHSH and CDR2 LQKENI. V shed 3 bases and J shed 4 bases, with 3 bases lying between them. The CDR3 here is CASSPRNEKLFF. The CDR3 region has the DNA TGTGCCAGCTCACCCCGTAATGAAAAACTGTTTTTT. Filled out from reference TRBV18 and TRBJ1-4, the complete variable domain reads NAGVMQNPRHLVRRRGQEARLRCSPMKGHSHVYWYRQLPEEGLKFMVYLQKENIIDESGMPKERFSAEFPKEGPSILRIQQVVRGDSAAYFCASSPRNEKLFFGSGTQLSVL.

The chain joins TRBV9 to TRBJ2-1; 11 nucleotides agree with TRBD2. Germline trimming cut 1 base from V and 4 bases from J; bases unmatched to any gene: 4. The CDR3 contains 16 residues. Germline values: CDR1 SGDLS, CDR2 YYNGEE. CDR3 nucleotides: TGTGCCAGCAGCGTAAGCGGGACTAGCGGTTACAATGAGCAGTTCTTC. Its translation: CASSVSGTSGYNEQFF.

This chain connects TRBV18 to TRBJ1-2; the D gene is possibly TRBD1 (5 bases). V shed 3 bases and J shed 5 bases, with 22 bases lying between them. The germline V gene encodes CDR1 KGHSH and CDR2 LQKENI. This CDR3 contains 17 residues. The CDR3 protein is CASSPPNRPMVGYGYTF. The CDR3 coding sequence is TGTGCCAGCTCACCCCCGAACAGGCCCATGGTGGGTTATGGCTACACCTTC. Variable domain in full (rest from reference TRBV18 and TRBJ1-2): NAGVMQNPRHLVRRRGQEARLRCSPMKGHSHVYWYRQLPEEGLKFMVYLQKENIIDESGMPKERFSAEFPKEGPSILRIQQVVRGDSAAYFCASSPPNRPMVGYGYTFGSGTRLTVV.